This TCR beta chain was documented in a study of graft-versus-host responses after intestinal transplantation. Study as a whole: All recipients got anti-thymocyte globulin induction, then tacrolimus and steroids for about three years.

Measured with immunoSEQ multiplex PCR; TCRdb has only the in-frame clones, and not every one. Here the sample spans over 80,000 clones, roughly 83% being singletons. Germline lookup yields CDR1 WNHNN and CDR2 SYGVQD (reference sequence). J was trimmed by 1 base and V by 2 bases; bases with no gene match: 2. This CDR3 region has 16 residues. The chain uses TRBV10-1 and TRBJ2-3, with 11 bases lining up with TRBD2. The sequence derives from a human patient who received an intestinal transplant, so some T cells may come from the graft donor. This specimen was PBMCs, taken 255 days after intestinal transplant. In DNA, the CDR3 is TGCGCCAGCAGTGAGGTACTAGCGGGGGGCACAGATACGCAGTATTTT. Amino acid sequence: CASSEVLAGGTDTQYF.